Listed below are T cell receptor beta chains from one sample, sequenced in a study of patients and donors after allogeneic stem cell transplantation. TCRdb re-analysed the RT-PCR reads in MiXCR, keeping a single row per CDR3 protein. The repertoire has roughly 940,000 distinct CDR3 sequences, approximately 19% of them found once; the top ten carry 6%. Sequences were obtained from blood, either unsorted or a sorted T cell fraction (not recorded which). The origin of the receptors is a human donor who was either an allogeneic HSCT recipient or a stem cell or donor lymphocyte infusion donor (not recorded which). It is not recorded whose cells these are; they may come from a transplant donor. CDR3s include the opening cysteine and the closing phenylalanine or tryptophan. The D gene is left open where the match is weak. A row's size may be missing; if present it is once, few, many or a size class.

>.|TRBJ2-7|TRBV6-2/TRBV6-3|.
TGTGCCAGCAGTGACCCCGGGACATACGGCTACGAGCAGTACTTC
CASSDPGTYGYEQYF
>.|TRBJ1-6|TRBV20-1|.
TGCAGTGCTAGAGGTCCCCTGGGGACTAATTCACCCCTCCACTTT
CSARGPLGTNSPLHF
>.|TRBJ1-1|TRBV6-2/TRBV6-3|.
TGTGCCAGCAGTTATGAGGGCAGAGTCGCTTTCTTT
CASSYEGRVAFF
>TRBD2|TRBJ2-1|TRBV7-9|few
TGTGCCAGCAGCTTAGTCGAAGCGGGAGAGCGGAATGAGCAGTTCTTC
CASSLVEAGERNEQFF
>.|TRBJ1-5|TRBV5-1|few
TGCGCCAGCAGAGGGATGACCCAGCATTTT
CASRGMTQHF
>.|TRBJ2-1|TRBV5-4|.
TGTGCCAGCAGCTCCGAAGTCCTGAGCTCCTACAATGAGCAGTTCTTC
CASSSEVLSSYNEQFF
>.|TRBJ2-7|TRBV7-4|.
TGTGCCAGCCTGAAGCAGGACAGATTGATCGAGCAGTACTTC
CASLKQDRLIEQYF
>.|TRBJ1-4|TRBV28|few
TGTGCCAGCAGTTTTCTGGCAGGGAATGAAAAACTGTTTTTT
CASSFLAGNEKLFF
>.|TRBJ1-2|TRBV7-3|.
TGTGCCAGCAGCTTAGACTGGACGGGGAATGGCTACACCTTC
CASSLDWTGNGYTF
>TRBD2|TRBJ2-7|TRBV9|.
TGTGCCAGCAGCGCCGGACACACCGGGACTAGGGTCTACGAGCAGTACTTC
CASSAGHTGTRVYEQYF
>.|TRBJ1-1|TRBV20-1|many
TGCAGTGCTAGGCGAAGGGACACTGAAGCTTTCTTT
CSARRRDTEAFF
>.|TRBJ1-1|TRBV13|once
TGTGCCAGCAGCTTAGGCCTTTTCAGAAGGAACACTGAAGCTTTCTTT
CASSLGLFRRNTEAFF
>.|TRBJ2-1|TRBV5-1|.
TGCGCCAGCAGCTTCGAGCGGAACTACAATGAGCAGTTCTTC
CASSFERNYNEQFF
>TRBD1|TRBJ2-7|TRBV12-3/TRBV12-4|many
TGTGCCAGCAGTGTAGACAGGGTCTACGAGCAGTACTTC
CASSVDRVYEQYF
>.|TRBJ2-1|TRBV20-1|few
TGCAGTGCTAGTCCGGGCACGAGCTCCTACAATGAGCAGTTCTTC
CSASPGTSSYNEQFF
>TRBD1|TRBJ2-3|TRBV6-1|few
TGTGCCAGCAAAGGGACAGGGGGCACAGATACGCAGTATTTT
CASKGTGGTDTQYF
>.|TRBJ2-3|TRBV7-2|.
TGTGCCAGCATCCACCGGGTAACAAGCACAGATACGCAGTATTTT
CASIHRVTSTDTQYF
>TRBD1|TRBJ2-7|TRBV4-3|.
TGCGCCAGCAGCCAAGGGCGAGGACAGGGCATCTACGAGCAGTACTTC
CASSQGRGQGIYEQYF
>.|TRBJ2-1|TRBV12-3/TRBV12-4|few
TGTGCCAGCAGTTTATTTCGGGACAATGAGCAGTTCTTC
CASSLFRDNEQFF
>.|TRBJ1-5|TRBV27|.
TGTGCCAGCAGCTTGACTCCGACCCCCAGCAATCAGCCCCAGCATTTT
CASSLTPTPSNQPQHF
>.|TRBJ1-1|TRBV2|.
TGTGCCAGCAGTGAGGCGGCTAACACTGAAGCTTTCTTT
CASSEAANTEAFF
>.|TRBJ1-2|TRBV30|.
TGTGCCTGGAGTGGGGGGCCGGGTGCTAACTATGGCTACACCTTC
CAWSGGPGANYGYTF
>.|TRBJ2-5|TRBV12-3/TRBV12-4|.
TGTGCCAGCAGTTTACCGGGGGTGACCCAGTACTTC
CASSLPGVTQYF
>TRBD1|TRBJ2-3|TRBV29-1|few
TGCAGCGGCGAAGGGGCAGGGGGCATCGGAGATACGCAGTATTTT
CSGEGAGGIGDTQYF
>TRBD1|TRBJ1-2|TRBV7-2|once
TGTGCCAGCAGCTGGACAGGGGCGGGCTACACCTTC
CASSWTGAGYTF
>.|TRBJ2-1|TRBV5-1|many
TGCGCCAGCAGCTTTCAGGGGGGCGCGGGTGGTCATAATCAGTTCTTC
CASSFQGGAGGHNQFF
>.|TRBJ1-1|TRBV2|.
TGTGCCAGCGTCCTGACCCCATTGAACACTGAAGCTTTCTTT
CASVLTPLNTEAFF
>.|TRBJ2-3|TRBV29-1|many
TGCAGCGTTGGACAGTCTAGCACAGATACGCAGTATTTT
CSVGQSSTDTQYF
>.|TRBJ2-5|TRBV2|few
TGTGCCAGCGGGGAGTCCCAAGAGACCCAGTACTTC
CASGESQETQYF
>TRBD2|TRBJ2-1|TRBV12-3/TRBV12-4|many
TGTGCCAGCAGTTTTCTGGCTAGCGGGATAGACAATGAGCAGTTCTTC
CASSFLASGIDNEQFF
>.|TRBJ2-2|TRBV4-3|many
TGCGCCAGCAGCCAGGACCCTCCTGGGGAGCTGTTTTTT
CASSQDPPGELFF
>.|TRBJ1-1|TRBV12-3/TRBV12-4|.
TGTGCCAGCACTAACCCGAGCCAACTTCGGAGCACTGAAGCTTTCTTT
CASTNPSQLRSTEAFF